The T cell receptor (beta chain) described here comes from a study of blood T cell repertoires in COVID-19. Turning to the study itself: Sites in the United States, Italy and Spain provided acute and convalescent COVID-19 samples. Nucleic acid was either cDNA or gDNA, and it came from T cells, B-cell-depleted T cells, or PBMCs.

With 8 bases removed from V and 2 bases from J, the gap between germline ends came to 6 bases. The length of the CDR3 is 12 residues. Germline V CDR1 and CDR2: SEHNR, FQNEAQ (reference sequence). Original processing methods: Nucleated cell counts were estimated from reference gene primer amplification. This table comes from immunoSEQ multiplex PCR, and its TCRdb copy is limited to in-frame clones, with some not included. Clonal size and the V and J genes are those of that table, whereas D and trimming came from the DNA. The sample yields some 57,000 clones, around 86% seen once. This clonotype was obtained from a man between 65 and 85 years old with acute or convalescent COVID-19. The V gene is TRBV7-9, the J gene TRBJ2-2; D remains unclear. Sequences were obtained from peripheral blood. The CDR3 spells CASFHNTGELFF. CDR3 in DNA: TGTGCCAGCTTCCATAACACCGGGGAGCTGTTTTTT.